This TCR beta chain was profiled in a study of early T cells in non-severe SARS-CoV-2 infection. TCRdb re-called the 5' RACE reads through MiXCR, storing one row per CDR3 protein. The sample includes about 66,000 distinct CDR3 sequences, roughly 9% of them seen just once. The sample was whole blood. The clonotype comes from an adult who was a healthcare worker with PCR-confirmed SARS-CoV-2 infection or an uninfected control (not recorded which).

CDR3 coding DNA: TGTGCCAGCAGTTTGAAGCCCTCGGCTAGCGGGAGATTAATCGACGAGCAGTACTTC. Encoded protein: CASSLKPSASGRLIDEQYF. The chain carries TRBV28 and TRBJ2-7, with 10 bases lining up with TRBD2. The V gene end was trimmed by 3 bases and the J gene end by 5 bases; junction bases not matched to a gene: 19. The CDR3 totals 19 residues. Germline CDR1 reads MDHEN; CDR2 reads SYDVKM.